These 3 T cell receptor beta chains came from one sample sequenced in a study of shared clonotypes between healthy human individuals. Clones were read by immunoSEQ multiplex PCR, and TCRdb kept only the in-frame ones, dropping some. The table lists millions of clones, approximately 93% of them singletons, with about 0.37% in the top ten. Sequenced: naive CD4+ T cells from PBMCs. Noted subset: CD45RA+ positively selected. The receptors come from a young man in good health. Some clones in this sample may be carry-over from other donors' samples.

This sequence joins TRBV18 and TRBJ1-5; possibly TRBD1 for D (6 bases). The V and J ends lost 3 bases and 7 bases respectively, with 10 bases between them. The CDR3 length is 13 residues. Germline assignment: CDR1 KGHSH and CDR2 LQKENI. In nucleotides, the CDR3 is TGTGCCAGCTCACCCATACAGGGCCAGCCCCAGCATTTT. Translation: CASSPIQGQPQHF.

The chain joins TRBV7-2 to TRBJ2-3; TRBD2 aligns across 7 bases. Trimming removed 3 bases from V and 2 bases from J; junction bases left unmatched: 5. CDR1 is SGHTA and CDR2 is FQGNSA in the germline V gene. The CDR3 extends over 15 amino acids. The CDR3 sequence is CASSLAGVYTDTQYF. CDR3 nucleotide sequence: TGTGCCAGCAGCTTGGCGGGAGTGTACACAGATACGCAGTATTTT.

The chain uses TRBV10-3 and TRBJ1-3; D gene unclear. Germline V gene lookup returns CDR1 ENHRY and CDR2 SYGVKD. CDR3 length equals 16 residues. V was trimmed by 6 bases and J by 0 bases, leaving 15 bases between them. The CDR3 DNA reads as TGTGCCATCAGGACGGCCGGGTCCACCTCTGGAAACACCATATATTTT. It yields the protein CAIRTAGSTSGNTIYF.